This T cell receptor (beta chain) stems from a study of blood T cell repertoires in COVID-19. The ends were cut back, 5 bases at V and 3 bases at J, with 14 bases in the middle. Germline V gives CDR1 GTSNPN, CDR2 SVGIG (reference sequence). This CDR3 region has 14 residues. Produced via immunoSEQ multiplex PCR; TCRdb's table is partial and in-frame only. The table lists roughly 180,000 clones, approximately 85% of them singletons. The TCR sequence derives from a woman aged 25 to 39 who had recovered from COVID-19. Sequenced material: PBMCs or T cells enriched from blood (not recorded which). This chain joins TRBV30 and TRBJ2-4; D is perhaps TRBD1 (6 bases). The CDR3 protein is CAWDQGLGKNIQYF. In DNA form, the CDR3 reads TGTGCCTGGGACCAGGGGCTAGGCAAAAACATTCAGTACTTC.